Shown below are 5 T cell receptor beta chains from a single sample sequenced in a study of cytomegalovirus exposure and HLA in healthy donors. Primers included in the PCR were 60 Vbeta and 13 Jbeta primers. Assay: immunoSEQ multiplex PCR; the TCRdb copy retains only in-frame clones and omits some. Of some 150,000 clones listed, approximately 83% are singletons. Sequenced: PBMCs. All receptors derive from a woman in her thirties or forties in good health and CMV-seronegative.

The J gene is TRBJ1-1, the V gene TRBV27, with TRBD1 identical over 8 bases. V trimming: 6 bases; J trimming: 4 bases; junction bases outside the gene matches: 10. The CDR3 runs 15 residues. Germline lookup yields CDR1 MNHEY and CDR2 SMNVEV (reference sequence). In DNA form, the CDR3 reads TGTGCCAGCAGGCGGGCCAGGGGGCGGGGCACTGAAGCTTTCTTT. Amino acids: CASRRARGRGTEAFF.

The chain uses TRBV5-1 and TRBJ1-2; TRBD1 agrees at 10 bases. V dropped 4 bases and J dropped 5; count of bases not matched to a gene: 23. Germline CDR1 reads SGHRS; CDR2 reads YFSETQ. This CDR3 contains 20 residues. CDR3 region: CASSGGRDRGIEANRYGYTF. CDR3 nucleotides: TGCGCCAGCAGCGGTGGTAGGGACAGGGGAATTGAAGCTAATCGTTATGGCTACACCTTC.

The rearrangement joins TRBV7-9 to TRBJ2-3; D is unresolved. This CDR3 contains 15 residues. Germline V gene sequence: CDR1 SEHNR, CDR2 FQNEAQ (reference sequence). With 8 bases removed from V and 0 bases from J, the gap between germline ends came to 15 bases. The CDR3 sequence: CASGPLDDSTDTQYF. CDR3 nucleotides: TGTGCCAGCGGGCCGTTAGATGATAGCACAGATACGCAGTATTTT.

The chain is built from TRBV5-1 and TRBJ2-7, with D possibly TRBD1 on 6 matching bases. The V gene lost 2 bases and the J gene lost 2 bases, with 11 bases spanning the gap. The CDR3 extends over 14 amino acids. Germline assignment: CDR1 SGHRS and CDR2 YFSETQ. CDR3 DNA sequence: TGCGCCAGCAGCTTCGACAGGTTCACCTACGAGCAGTACTTC. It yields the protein CASSFDRFTYEQYF.

The CDR3 region has the DNA TGTGCCAGCAGCGTCCTAGCGGGGGCCAACACAGATACGCAGTATTTT. This translates into CASSVLAGANTDTQYF. The chain has TRBV9 and TRBJ2-3; the match to TRBD2 covers 10 bases. CDR1 SGDLS and CDR2 YYNGEE come from the germline V gene. This CDR3 has 16 residues. V was clipped by 2 bases and J by 2 bases; unmatched bases: 5.